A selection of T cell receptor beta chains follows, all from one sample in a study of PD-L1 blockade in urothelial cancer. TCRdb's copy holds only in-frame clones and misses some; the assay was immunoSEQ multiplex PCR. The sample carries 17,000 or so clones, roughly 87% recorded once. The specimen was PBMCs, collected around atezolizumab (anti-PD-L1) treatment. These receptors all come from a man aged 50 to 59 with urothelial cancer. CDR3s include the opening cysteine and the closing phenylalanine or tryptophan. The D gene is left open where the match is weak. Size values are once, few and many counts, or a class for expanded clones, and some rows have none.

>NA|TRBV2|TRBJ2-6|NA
CASSDWSSGANVLTF
TGTGCCAGCAGTGATTGGAGCTCTGGGGCCAACGTCCTGACTTTC
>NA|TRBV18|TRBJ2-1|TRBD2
CASSALAGGPNNEQFF
TGTGCCAGCTCAGCCCTAGCGGGGGGGCCGAATAATGAGCAGTTCTTC
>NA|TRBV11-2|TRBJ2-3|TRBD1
CASSSPEGQRRTDTQYF
TGTGCCAGCAGCTCCCCCGAGGGACAGAGACGCACAGATACGCAGTATTTT
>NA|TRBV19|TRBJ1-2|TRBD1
CASSPGQGAGGYTF
TGTGCCAGTAGCCCAGGACAGGGGGCCGGTGGCTACACCTTC
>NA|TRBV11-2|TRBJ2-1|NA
CASSPWGGSLNNEQFF
TGTGCCAGCAGCCCGTGGGGTGGGAGTCTTAACAATGAGCAGTTCTTC
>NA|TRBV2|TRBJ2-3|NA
CASSLVRSPIPTDTQYF
TGTGCCAGCAGCCTGGTCCGGTCTCCGATCCCCACAGATACGCAGTATTTT
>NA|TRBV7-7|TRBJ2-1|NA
CASSPLGIDDEQFF
TGTGCCAGCAGCCCACTAGGGATTGACGATGAGCAGTTCTTC
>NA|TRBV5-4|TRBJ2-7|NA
CASSLRDTSSYEQYF
TGTGCCAGCAGCTTGAGGGACACGAGCTCCTACGAGCAGTACTTC
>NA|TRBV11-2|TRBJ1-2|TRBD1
CASSGGTAMPRYTF
TGTGCCAGCAGCGGAGGGACAGCGATGCCTCGCTACACCTTC
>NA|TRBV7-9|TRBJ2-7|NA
CASSLAGAGVYEQYF
TGTGCCAGCAGCTTAGCAGGGGCAGGTGTCTACGAGCAGTACTTC
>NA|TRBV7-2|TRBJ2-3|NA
CASSPTVADTQYF
TGTGCCAGCAGCCCCACGGTGGCAGATACGCAGTATTTT
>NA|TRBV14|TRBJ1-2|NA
CASSQGRSGYTF
TGTGCCAGCAGCCAAGGGCGGAGTGGCTACACCTTC
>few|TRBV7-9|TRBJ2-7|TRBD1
CASSLILTGGSYEQYF
TGTGCCAGCAGCTTAATACTAACAGGGGGGTCCTACGAGCAGTACTTC
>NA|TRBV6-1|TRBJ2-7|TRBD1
CASSAIGLGQGRAEQYF
TGTGCCAGCAGTGCTATTGGGCTGGGACAGGGCCGTGCCGAGCAGTACTTC
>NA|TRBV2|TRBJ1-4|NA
CASRVQGSNEKLFF
TGTGCCAGCAGGGTACAGGGATCCAATGAAAAACTGTTTTTT
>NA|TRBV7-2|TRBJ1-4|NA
CASSLALPGQATNEKLFF
TGTGCCAGCAGCTTAGCACTCCCGGGACAAGCAACTAATGAAAAACTGTTTTTT
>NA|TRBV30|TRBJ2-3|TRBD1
CACRGTDADTQYF
TGTGCCTGCAGAGGGACAGATGCAGATACGCAGTATTTT
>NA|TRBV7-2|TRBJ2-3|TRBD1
CASSYRGFTDTQYF
TGTGCCAGCAGCTACAGGGGTTTCACAGATACGCAGTATTTT
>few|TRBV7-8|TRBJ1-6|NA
CASSYYEGDSPLHF
TGTGCCAGCAGTTACTATGAAGGGGATTCACCCCTCCACTTT
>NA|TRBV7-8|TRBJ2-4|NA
CASSLGRGYIQYF
TGTGCCAGCAGCTTAGGCAGGGGATACATTCAGTACTTC
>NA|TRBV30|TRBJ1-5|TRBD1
CAWSVGGKTEPQHF
TGTGCCTGGAGTGTAGGGGGCAAAACGGAGCCCCAGCATTTT